The 17 T cell receptor beta chains below all came from one sample that was sequenced in a study of vaccination effects on CD4 cells after COVID-19. Expansion with viral peptide pools was applied to antigen-specific CD4+ T cells by the ViraFEST assay prior to sequencing. It was after approximately 11 days of culture that CD4+ T cells were isolated. Each person got two doses of an mRNA SARS-CoV-2 vaccine, BNT162b2 or mRNA-1273. Their antigen targets remain unknown. The method was immunoSEQ multiplex PCR; TCRdb's version includes in-frame clones alone and lacks a portion of them. Of around 81,000 clones in the sample, around 77% were seen once. Sequenced here: CD4+ T cells from PBMCs cultured with HCoV-OC43 spike peptides, sampled after COVID-19 vaccination. Subset indicated: HCoV-OC43 spike overlapping peptide pool stimulation. The receptors originated from a human donor who received a COVID-19 vaccine.

This chain uses TRBV3-1 (or the pseudogene TRBV3-2) with TRBJ2-6; a possible D gene is TRBD1 (6 bases). Trimming removed 0 bases from V and 2 bases from J, with 14 bases in between. The germline CDR1 and CDR2 sequences are LGHDT and YNNKEL (reference sequence). The CDR3 runs 18 residues. Here the CDR3 reads CASSQDRWGRTGANVLTF. The CDR3 DNA follows: TGTGCCAGCAGCCAAGATCGGTGGGGGCGAACTGGGGCCAACGTCCTGACTTTC.

This clone was seen only once. V gene TRBV27 combines with J gene TRBJ2-1, with 8 bases aligning to TRBD1. With 7 bases clipped from V and 4 bases from J, the junction kept 6 bases outside the gene matches. This CDR3 is built from 14 residues. The germline V gene has CDR1 MNHEY and CDR2 SMNVEV (reference sequence). DNA for the CDR3: TGTGCCAGCAATGACAGGGGAAGTTACAATGAGCAGTTCTTC. Protein product: CASNDRGSYNEQFF.

The chain employs TRBV6-5 and TRBJ2-1; 8 bases fit TRBD1. Trimming took 5 bases from V and 8 from J; bases not matched to a gene: 5. The germline V gene has CDR1 MNHEY and CDR2 SVGAGI. This CDR3 region has 13 residues. Here the CDR3 DNA reads TGTGCCAGCAGTCGGGACAGGAGAGATGAGCAGTTCTTC. It yields the protein CASSRDRRDEQFF.

V is TRBV21-1 and J is TRBJ2-4; TRBD2, the table's D call, was not compared with the DNA. TRBV21-1 is labeled a pseudogene. This CDR3 comprises 17 residues. This CDR3 reads CATRLAGAGVAKNIQYF. DNA for the CDR3: TGTGCCACCCGACTAGCGGGGGCCGGGGTAGCCAAAAACATTCAGTACTTC.

The chain combines TRBV4-1 with TRBJ2-4; 11 bases line up with TRBD1. V lost 4 bases to trimming and J lost 6 bases; unmatched junction nucleotides: 5. In germline, CDR1 is MGHRA, CDR2 YSYEKL. This CDR3 contains 15 residues. CDR3 in amino acids: CASSRKGQGGNIQYF. Here the CDR3 DNA reads TGCGCCAGCAGCCGTAAGGGACAGGGGGGAAACATTCAGTACTTC.

CDR3 sequence (DNA): TGTGCCAGCTCACCACCTCAGAAGACCACTGAAGCTTTCTTT. Translated: CASSPPQKTTEAFF. The chain recombines TRBV18 with TRBJ1-1, with D unresolved. This CDR3 is built from 14 residues. Germline V gives CDR1 KGHSH, CDR2 LQKENI. The ends were cut back, 0 bases at V and 4 bases at J, with 9 bases in the middle.

In this sample, this clone turned up a few times. The V gene is TRBV12-3 or TRBV12-4, the J gene TRBJ1-4; D is undetermined. The CDR3 sequence is 11 residues long. V lost 6 bases to trimming and J lost 10 bases, with 9 bases between them. The CDR3 here is CASRATGKLFF. CDR3 sequence (DNA): TGTGCCAGCAGGGCCACGGGAAAACTGTTTTTT.

The CDR3 here is CASSALGQGAEKLFF. CDR3 sequence (DNA): TGTGCCAGCAGCGCGCTGGGACAGGGGGCTGAAAAACTGTTTTTT. The V and J genes are TRBV5-5 and TRBJ1-4; 12 bases map to TRBD1. The CDR3 spans 15 residues. From germline, CDR1 is SGHKS and CDR2 YYEKEE (reference sequence). J gave up 7 bases and V 4 bases, and 5 bases lay outside the gene matches.

This clone has only a few counts. V gene TRBV7-2 combines with J gene TRBJ1-3; TRBD1 aligns across 7 bases. The CDR3 runs to 16 residues. CDR1 and CDR2 from the germline V gene are SGHTA and FQGNSA. V was clipped by 5 bases and J by 2 bases; unmatched bases: 9. The CDR3 DNA reads TGTGCCAGCAGCCCCCAGACAGGGTCAGCTGGAAACACCATATATTTT. As protein: CASSPQTGSAGNTIYF.

This clone came up a few times. DNA for the CDR3: TGTGCCAGCAGTTCCGGGACAGCGAACACCGGGGAGCTGTTTTTT. Its translation: CASSSGTANTGELFF. The V call is TRBV5-4, the J call TRBJ2-2; 7 bases fit TRBD1. The CDR3 is made up of 15 amino acids. Germline CDR1 is SGHNT and CDR2 is YYREEE (reference sequence). With 5 bases clipped from V and 0 bases from J, the junction kept 4 bases outside the gene matches.

This chain uses TRBV18 with TRBJ1-1; D unresolved. This CDR3 has 13 residues. Germline assignment: CDR1 KGHSH and CDR2 LQKENI. Trimming shortened V by 5 bases and J by 3 bases, and 10 bases separated the two germline ends. CDR3 residues: CASSTGADTEAFF. The CDR3 DNA reads TGTGCCAGCTCAACCGGCGCCGACACTGAAGCTTTCTTT.

This clone was counted between two and nine times. CDR3 nucleotides: TGTGCCAGCAGCCGCACACTCGGGAGCTCCTACGAGCAGTACGTC. The encoded protein is CASSRTLGSSYEQYV. V usage is TRBV3-1 (or the pseudogene TRBV3-2) and J usage is TRBJ2-7; TRBD2 is a possible D gene (6 bases). Germline V lookup: CDR1 LGHDT, CDR2 YNNKEL (reference sequence). V lost 4 bases, J lost 0 bases, and 13 bases lay in between. The CDR3 loop spans 15 amino acids.

For the CDR3, the DNA is TGCGCCAGCAGCCGGGGCGACAGCTCCTACGAGCAGTACGTC. Amino acid sequence: CASSRGDSSYEQYV. This rearrangement joins TRBV5-1 to TRBJ2-7, with D perhaps matching TRBD1 or TRBD2 (5 bases each). V lost 4 bases, J lost 0 bases, and 11 bases lay in between. Germline values: CDR1 SGHRS, CDR2 YFSETQ. The CDR3 spans 14 residues.

This sequence joins TRBV5-1 and TRBJ2-1, with 12 bases aligning to TRBD2. The CDR3 loop spans 17 amino acids. Germline-derived CDR1 and CDR2 are SGHRS and YFSETQ. The junction had 6 bases not matched to a gene; V was cut back by 1 base and J by 4 bases. CDR3 residues: CASSLPGLAGGYNEQFF. For the CDR3, the DNA is TGCGCCAGCAGCTTGCCCGGGCTAGCGGGGGGGTACAATGAGCAGTTCTTC.

The rearrangement uses TRBV16 and TRBJ1-2, with D possibly matching TRBD1 (5 bases). The CDR3 is 14 amino acids. The V and J ends lost 4 bases and 8 bases respectively, with 17 bases between them. Germline V gene sequence: CDR1 KGHSY, CDR2 FQNENV. The CDR3 spells CASSPGTLKWGYTF. In DNA, the CDR3 is TGTGCCAGCAGCCCCGGGACCCTAAAGTGGGGCTACACCTTC.

This sequence joins TRBV2 and TRBJ2-5; a possible D gene is TRBD2 (7 bases). The V gene lost 0 bases and the J gene lost 2 bases, with 13 bases spanning the gap. The germline V gene encodes CDR1 SNHLY and CDR2 FYNNEI. This CDR3 has 16 amino acids. CDR3: CASSEAGGLNQETQYF. The CDR3 DNA follows: TGTGCCAGCAGTGAAGCGGGGGGGCTGAATCAAGAGACCCAGTACTTC.

V is TRBV4-3 and J is TRBJ1-1, with a tentative D call TRBD1 (6 bases). There are 14 residues in the CDR3. V lost 6 bases and J lost 7, with 18 bases in between. Germline lookup yields CDR1 LGHNA and CDR2 YSLEER. The CDR3 here is CASRQGQESGEAFF. As DNA, the CDR3 is TGCGCCAGCAGGCAGGGGCAGGAATCAGGTGAAGCTTTCTTT.